The T cell receptor (beta chain) under discussion was sequenced for a study of cytomegalovirus exposure and HLA in healthy donors. In the study overall: Ancestry clustering placed 81% of some 400 genotyped donors in the Caucasian-associated cluster.

Study-level points and caveats: Later work found most CMV-associated TCR beta chains apparently HLA-restricted. Some highly shared sequence variants likely arose as a pipeline artifact.

PCR amplification relied on 60 Vbeta primers (plus 13 Jbeta primers). Method: immunoSEQ multiplex PCR; TCRdb's copy keeps in-frame clones and lacks some. The data show around 210,000 clones, roughly 77% seen once. In its sample, this clone was seen once. Its specificity is unknown. This sequence originates from a male donor in good health and CMV-seropositive. The specimen sequenced was PBMCs.

CDR3 residues: CASSFGQGGYGYTF. DNA for the CDR3: TGTGCCAGCAGCTTCGGACAGGGCGGATATGGCTACACCTTC. The genes are TRBV7-9 and TRBJ1-2; the match to TRBD1 covers 8 bases. The CDR3 contains 14 residues. Germline V gene data show CDR1 as SEHNR and CDR2 as FQNEAQ (reference sequence). V dropped 3 bases and J dropped 5; count of bases not matched to a gene: 5.